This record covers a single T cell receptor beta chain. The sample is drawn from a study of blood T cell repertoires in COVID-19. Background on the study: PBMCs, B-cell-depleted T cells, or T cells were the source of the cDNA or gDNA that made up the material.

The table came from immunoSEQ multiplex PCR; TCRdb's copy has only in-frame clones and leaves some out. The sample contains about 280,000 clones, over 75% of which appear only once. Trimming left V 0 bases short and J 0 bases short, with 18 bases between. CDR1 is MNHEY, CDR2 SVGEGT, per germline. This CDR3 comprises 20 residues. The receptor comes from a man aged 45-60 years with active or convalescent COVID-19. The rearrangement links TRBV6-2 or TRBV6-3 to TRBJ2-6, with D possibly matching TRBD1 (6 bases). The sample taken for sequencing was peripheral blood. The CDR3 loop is CASSYSALDRSSSGANVLTF. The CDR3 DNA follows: TGTGCCAGCAGTTACTCCGCCCTGGACAGATCTAGCTCTGGGGCCAACGTCCTGACTTTC.